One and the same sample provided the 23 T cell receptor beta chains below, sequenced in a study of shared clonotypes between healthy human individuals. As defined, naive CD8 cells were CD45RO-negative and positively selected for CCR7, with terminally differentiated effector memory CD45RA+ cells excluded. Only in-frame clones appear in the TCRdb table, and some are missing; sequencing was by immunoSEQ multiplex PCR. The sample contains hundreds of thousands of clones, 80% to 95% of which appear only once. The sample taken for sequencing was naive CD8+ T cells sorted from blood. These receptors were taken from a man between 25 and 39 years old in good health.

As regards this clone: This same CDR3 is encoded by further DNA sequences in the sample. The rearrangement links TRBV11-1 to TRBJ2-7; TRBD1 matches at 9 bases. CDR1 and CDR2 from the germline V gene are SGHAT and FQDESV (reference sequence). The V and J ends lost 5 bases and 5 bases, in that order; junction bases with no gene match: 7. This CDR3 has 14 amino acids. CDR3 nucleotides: TGTGCCAGCAGCCCGGGACAGGGACCTAACGAGCAGTACTTC. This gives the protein CASSPGQGPNEQYF.

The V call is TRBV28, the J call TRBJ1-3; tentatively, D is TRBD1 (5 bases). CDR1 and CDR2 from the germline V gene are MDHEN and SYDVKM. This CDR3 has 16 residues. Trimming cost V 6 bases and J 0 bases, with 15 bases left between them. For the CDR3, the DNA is TGTGCCAGCAGCCCGCATGGGGGGGGCTCTGGAAACACCATATATTTT. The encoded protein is CASSPHGGGSGNTIYF. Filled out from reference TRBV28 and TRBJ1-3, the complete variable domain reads DVKVTQSSRYLVKRTGEKVFLECVQDMDHENMFWYRQDPGLGLRLIYFSYDVKMKEKGDIPEGYSVSREKKERFSLILESASTNQTSMYLCASSPHGGGSGNTIYFGEGSWLTVV.

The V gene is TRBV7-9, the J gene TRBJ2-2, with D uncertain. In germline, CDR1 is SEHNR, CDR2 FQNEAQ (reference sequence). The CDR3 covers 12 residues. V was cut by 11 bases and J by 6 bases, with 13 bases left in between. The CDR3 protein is CASGPGSGELFF. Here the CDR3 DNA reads TGTGCCTCCGGCCCGGGCTCCGGGGAGCTGTTTTTT.

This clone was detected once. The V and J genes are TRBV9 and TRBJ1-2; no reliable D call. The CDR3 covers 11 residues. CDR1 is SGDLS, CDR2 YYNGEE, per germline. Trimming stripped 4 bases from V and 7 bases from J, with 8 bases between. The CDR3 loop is CASSLRTGYTF. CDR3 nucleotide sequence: TGTGCCAGCAGCCTAAGGACTGGCTACACCTTC. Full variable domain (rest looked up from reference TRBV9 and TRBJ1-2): DSGVTQTPKHLITATGQRVTLRCSPRSGDLSVYWYQQSLDQGLQFLIQYYNGEERAKGNILERFSAQQFPDLHSELNLSSLELGDSALYFCASSLRTGYTFGSGTRLTVV.

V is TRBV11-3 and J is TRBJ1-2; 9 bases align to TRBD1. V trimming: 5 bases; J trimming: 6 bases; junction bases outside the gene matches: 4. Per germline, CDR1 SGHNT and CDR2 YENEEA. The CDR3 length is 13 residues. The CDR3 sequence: CASSNRQGDGYTF. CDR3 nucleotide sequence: TGTGCCAGCAGCAACCGACAGGGGGATGGCTACACCTTC.

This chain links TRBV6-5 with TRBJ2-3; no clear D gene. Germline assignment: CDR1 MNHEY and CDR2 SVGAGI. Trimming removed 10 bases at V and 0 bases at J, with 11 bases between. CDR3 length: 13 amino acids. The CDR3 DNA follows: TGTGCCACCCTGGTGAAGAGCACAGATACGCAGTATTTT. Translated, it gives CATLVKSTDTQYF.

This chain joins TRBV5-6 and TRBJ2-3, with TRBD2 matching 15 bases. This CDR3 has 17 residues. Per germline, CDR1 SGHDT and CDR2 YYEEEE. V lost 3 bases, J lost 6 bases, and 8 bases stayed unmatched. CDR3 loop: CASSSMGLAGGGDTQYF. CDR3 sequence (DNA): TGTGCCAGCAGCTCTATGGGACTAGCGGGAGGTGGGGATACGCAGTATTTT. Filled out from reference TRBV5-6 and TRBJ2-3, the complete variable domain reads DAGVTQSPTHLIKTRGQQVTLRCSPKSGHDTVSWYQQALGQGPQFIFQYYEEEERQRGNFPDRFSGHQFPNYSSELNVNALLLGDSALYLCASSSMGLAGGGDTQYFGPGTRLTVL.

The chain's CDR3 is CSVSGSDSASTDTQYF. The CDR3 DNA follows: TGCAGCGTTTCTGGATCCGATTCCGCTAGCACAGATACGCAGTATTTT. The rearrangement joins TRBV29-1 to TRBJ2-3; D gene unclear. The CDR3 spans 16 residues. Germline assignment: CDR1 SQVTM and CDR2 ANQGSEA. V shed 5 bases and J shed 0 bases, with 18 bases lying between them.

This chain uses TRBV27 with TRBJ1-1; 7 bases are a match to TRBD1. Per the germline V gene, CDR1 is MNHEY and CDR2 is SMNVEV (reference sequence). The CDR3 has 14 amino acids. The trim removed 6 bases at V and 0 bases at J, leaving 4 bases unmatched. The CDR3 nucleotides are TGTGCCAGCAGCTCACAGGGGATGAACACTGAAGCTTTCTTT. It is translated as CASSSQGMNTEAFF.

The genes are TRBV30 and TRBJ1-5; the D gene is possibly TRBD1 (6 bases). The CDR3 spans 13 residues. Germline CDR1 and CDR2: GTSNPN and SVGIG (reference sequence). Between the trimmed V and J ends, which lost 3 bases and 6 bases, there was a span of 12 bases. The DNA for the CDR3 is TGTGCCTGGAGCCAACAGGGATTTCAGCCCCAGCATTTT. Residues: CAWSQQGFQPQHF.

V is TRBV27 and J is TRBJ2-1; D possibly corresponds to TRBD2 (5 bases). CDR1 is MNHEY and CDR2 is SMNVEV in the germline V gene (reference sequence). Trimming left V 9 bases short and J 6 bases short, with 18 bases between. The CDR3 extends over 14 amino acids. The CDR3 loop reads CARSACRELNEQFF. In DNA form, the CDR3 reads TGTGCCAGGAGCGCTTGTCGGGAACTCAATGAGCAGTTCTTC.

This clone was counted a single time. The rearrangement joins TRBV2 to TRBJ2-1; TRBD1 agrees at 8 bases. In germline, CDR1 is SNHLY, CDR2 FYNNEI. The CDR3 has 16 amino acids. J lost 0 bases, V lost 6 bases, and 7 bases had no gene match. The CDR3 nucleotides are TGTGCCAGCAGCGGGGACAGGACCTTCTCCTACAATGAGCAGTTCTTC. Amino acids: CASSGDRTFSYNEQFF. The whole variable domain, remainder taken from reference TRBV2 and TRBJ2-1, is EPEVTQTPSHQVTQMGQEVILRCVPISNHLYFYWYRQILGQKVEFLVSFYNNEISEKSEIFDDQFSVERPDGSNFTLKIRSTKLEDSAMYFCASSGDRTFSYNEQFFGPGTRLTVL.

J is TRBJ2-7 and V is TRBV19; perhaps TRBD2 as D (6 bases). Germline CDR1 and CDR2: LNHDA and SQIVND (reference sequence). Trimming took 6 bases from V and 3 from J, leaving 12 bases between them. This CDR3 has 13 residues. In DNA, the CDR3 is TGTGCCAGTAGGGGACTCCTAGACTACGAGCAGTACTTC. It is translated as CASRGLLDYEQYF.

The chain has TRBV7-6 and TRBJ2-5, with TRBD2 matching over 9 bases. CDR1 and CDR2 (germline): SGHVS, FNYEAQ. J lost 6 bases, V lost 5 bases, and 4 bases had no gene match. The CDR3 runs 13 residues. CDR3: CASSRGRAKTQYF. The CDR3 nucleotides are TGTGCCAGCAGCCGCGGGAGGGCGAAGACCCAGTACTTC.

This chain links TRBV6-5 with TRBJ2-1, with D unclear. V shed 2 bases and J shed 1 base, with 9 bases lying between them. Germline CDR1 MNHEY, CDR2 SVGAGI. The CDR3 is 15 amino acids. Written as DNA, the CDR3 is TGTGCCAGCAGTTACACGGGTTCATCCTACAATGAGCAGTTCTTC. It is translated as CASSYTGSSYNEQFF.

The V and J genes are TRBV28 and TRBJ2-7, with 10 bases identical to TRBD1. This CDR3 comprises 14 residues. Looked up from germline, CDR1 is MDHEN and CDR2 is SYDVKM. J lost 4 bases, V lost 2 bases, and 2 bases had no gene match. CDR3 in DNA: TGTGCCAGCAGTTTAGGGACAGGGGAATACGAGCAGTACTTC. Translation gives CASSLGTGEYEQYF.

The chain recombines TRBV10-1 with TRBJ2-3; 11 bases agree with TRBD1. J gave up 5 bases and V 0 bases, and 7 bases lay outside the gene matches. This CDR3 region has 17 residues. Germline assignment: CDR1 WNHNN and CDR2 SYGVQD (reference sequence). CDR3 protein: CASSESTGQGALDTQYF. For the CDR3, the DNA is TGCGCCAGCAGTGAGTCCACTGGACAGGGGGCGTTAGATACGCAGTATTTT.

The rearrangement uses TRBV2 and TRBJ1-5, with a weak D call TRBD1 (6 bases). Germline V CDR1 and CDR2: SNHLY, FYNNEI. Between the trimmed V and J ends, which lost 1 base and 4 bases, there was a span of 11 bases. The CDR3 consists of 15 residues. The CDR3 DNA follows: TGTGCCAGCAGTGAAGAAGGACAGCTAAATCAGCCCCAGCATTTT. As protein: CASSEEGQLNQPQHF.

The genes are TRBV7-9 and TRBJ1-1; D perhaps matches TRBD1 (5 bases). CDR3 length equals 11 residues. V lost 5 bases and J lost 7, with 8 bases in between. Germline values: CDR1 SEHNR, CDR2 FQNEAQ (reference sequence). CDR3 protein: CASSGGVEAFF. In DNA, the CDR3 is TGTGCCAGCAGCGGGGGGGTTGAAGCTTTCTTT.

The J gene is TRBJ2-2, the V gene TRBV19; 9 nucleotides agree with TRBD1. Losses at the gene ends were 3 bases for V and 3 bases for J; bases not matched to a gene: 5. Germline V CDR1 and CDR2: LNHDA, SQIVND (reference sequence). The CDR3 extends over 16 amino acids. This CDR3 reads CASSIPGQGYTGELFF. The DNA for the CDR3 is TGTGCCAGTAGTATCCCCGGACAGGGGTACACCGGGGAGCTGTTTTTT. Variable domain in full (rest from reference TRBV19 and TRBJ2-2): DGGITQSPKYLFRKEGQNVTLSCEQNLNHDAMYWYRQDPGQGLRLIYYSQIVNDFQKGDIAEGYSVSREKKESFPLTVTSAQKNPTAFYLCASSIPGQGYTGELFFGEGSRLTVL.

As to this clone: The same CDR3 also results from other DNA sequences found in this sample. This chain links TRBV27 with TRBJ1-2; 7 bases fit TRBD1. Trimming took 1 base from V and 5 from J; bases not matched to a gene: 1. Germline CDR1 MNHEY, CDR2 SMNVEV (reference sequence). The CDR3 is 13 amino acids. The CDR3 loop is CASSLLQGYGYTF. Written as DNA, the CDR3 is TGTGCCAGCAGTTTATTACAGGGGTATGGCTACACCTTC.

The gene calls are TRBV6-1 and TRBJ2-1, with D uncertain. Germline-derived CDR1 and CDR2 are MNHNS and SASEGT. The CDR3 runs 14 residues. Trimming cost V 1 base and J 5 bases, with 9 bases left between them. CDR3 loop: CASSEDNGHNEQFF. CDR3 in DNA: TGTGCCAGCAGTGAAGATAACGGACACAATGAGCAGTTCTTC.

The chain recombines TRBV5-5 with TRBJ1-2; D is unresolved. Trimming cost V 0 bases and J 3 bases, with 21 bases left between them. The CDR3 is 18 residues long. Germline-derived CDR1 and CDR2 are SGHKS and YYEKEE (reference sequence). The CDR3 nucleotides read TGTGCCAGCAGCTTGGCCCTACGGCATTCTTCGAGGGACTATGGCTACACCTTC. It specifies CASSLALRHSSRDYGYTF.